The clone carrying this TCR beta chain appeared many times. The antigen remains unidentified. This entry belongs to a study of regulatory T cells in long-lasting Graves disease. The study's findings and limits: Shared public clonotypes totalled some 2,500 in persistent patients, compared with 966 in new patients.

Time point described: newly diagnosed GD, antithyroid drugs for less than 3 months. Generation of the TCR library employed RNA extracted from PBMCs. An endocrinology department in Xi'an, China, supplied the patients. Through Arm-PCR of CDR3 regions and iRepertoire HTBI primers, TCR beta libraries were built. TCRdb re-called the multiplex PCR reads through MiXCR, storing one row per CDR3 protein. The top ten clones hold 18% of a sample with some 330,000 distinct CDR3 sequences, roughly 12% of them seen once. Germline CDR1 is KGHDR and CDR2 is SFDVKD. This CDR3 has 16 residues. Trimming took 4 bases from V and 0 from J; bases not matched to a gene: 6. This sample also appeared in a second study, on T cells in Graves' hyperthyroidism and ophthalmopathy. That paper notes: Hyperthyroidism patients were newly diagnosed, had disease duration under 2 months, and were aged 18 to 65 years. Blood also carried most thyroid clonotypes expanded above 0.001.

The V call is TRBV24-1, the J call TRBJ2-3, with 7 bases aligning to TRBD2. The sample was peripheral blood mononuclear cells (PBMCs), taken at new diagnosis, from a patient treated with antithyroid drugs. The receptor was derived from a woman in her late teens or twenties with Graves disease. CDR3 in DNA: TGTGCCACCAGTGACTACTTTAGCGGGAGCACAGATACGCAGTATTTT. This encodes CATSDYFSGSTDTQYF.